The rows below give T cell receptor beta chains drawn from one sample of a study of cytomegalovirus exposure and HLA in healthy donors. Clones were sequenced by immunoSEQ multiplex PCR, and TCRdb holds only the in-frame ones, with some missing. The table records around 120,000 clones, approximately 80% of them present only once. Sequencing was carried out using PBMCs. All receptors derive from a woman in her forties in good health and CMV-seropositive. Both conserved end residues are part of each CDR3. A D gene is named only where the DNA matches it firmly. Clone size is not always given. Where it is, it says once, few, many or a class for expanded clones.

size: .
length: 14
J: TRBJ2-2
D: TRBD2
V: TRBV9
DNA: TGTGCCAGCAGCTTCGGGGGGTACACCGGGGAGCTGTTTTTT
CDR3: CASSFGGYTGELFF

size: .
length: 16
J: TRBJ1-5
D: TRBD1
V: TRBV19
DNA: TGTGCCAGTAGTTCCCTCCGGACAGGGGGCGACCAGCCCCAGCATTTT
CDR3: CASSSLRTGGDQPQHF

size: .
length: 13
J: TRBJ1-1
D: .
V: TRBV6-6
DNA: TGTGCCAGCAGTTGGACAGAGAACACTGAAGCTTTCTTT
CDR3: CASSWTENTEAFF

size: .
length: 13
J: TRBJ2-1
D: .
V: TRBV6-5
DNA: TGTGCCAGCAGCCAGGGGCGGGTCGGTGAGCAGTTCTTC
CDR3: CASSQGRVGEQFF

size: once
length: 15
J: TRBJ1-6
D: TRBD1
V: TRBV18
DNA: TGTGCCAGCTCACCAGGGACAGGGGGTAATTCACCCCTCCACTTT
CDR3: CASSPGTGGNSPLHF

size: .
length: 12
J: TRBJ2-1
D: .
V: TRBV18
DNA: TGTGCCAGCTCAATTCGGGAAATTCATCAGTTCTTC
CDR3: CASSIREIHQFF

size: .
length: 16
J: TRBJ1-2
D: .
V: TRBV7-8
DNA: TGTGCCAGCAGCCCCTCCCGACAGAGACGTAACTATGGCTACACCTTC
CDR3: CASSPSRQRRNYGYTF

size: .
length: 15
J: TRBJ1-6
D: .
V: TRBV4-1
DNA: TGCGCCAGCAGCCAAGGAGAAACTTATAATTCACCCCTCCACTTT
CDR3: CASSQGETYNSPLHF

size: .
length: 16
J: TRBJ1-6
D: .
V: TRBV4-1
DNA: TGCGCCAGCAGCCCCTCGGGAACTCTTTATAATTCACCCCTCCACTTT
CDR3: CASSPSGTLYNSPLHF

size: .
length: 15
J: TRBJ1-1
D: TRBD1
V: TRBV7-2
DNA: TGTGCCAGCAGCTTAGAGGTGGGACAGGGGCGGGTAGCTTTCTTT
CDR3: CASSLEVGQGRVAFF

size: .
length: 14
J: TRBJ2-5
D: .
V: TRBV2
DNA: TGTGCCAGCAGCAGTGACACGATCCAAGAGACCCAGTACTTC
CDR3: CASSSDTIQETQYF

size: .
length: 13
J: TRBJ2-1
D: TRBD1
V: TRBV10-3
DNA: TGTGCCATCAGAGGGGGCCTGGGGAATGAGCAGTTCTTC
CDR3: CAIRGGLGNEQFF

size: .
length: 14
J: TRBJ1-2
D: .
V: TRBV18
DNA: TGTGCCAGCTCACCACCGGGGGGGAGCCAAGGCTACACCTTC
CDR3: CASSPPGGSQGYTF

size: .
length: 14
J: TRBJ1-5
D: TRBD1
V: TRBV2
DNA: TGTGCCAGCAGGGGGACAGCCGTCAATCAGCCCCAGCATTTT
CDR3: CASRGTAVNQPQHF

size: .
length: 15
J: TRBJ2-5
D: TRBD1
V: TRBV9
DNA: TGTGCCAGCAGCGCCCGGGACAGGTCGGTGGAGACCCAGTACTTC
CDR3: CASSARDRSVETQYF

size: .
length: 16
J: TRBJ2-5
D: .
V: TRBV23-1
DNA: TGCGCCAGCAGTCAATCAAAACCCCCCGGGGTGAAGACCCAGTACTTC
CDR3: CASSQSKPPGVKTQYF

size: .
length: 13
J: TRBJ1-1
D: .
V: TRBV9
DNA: TGTGCCAGCAGCGTAATGCAGGGCGGTGAAGCTTTCTTT
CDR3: CASSVMQGGEAFF

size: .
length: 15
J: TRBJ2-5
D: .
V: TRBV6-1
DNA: TGTGCCAGCAGGGGTGGGAGGGCAGGGGAAGAGACCCAGTACTTC
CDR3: CASRGGRAGEETQYF

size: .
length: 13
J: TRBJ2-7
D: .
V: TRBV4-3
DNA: TGCGCCAGCAGCCAAGGCTCGAGCGCCGAGCAGTACTTC
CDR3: CASSQGSSAEQYF

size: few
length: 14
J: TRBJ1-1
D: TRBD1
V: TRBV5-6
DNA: TGTGCCAGCAGCTTGGGGACAGGGTACACTGAAGCTTTCTTT
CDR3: CASSLGTGYTEAFF

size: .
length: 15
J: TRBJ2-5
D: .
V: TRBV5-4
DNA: TGTGCCAGCGGCCGTGTTGTCGGGAGTCAAGAGACCCAGTACTTC
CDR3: CASGRVVGSQETQYF

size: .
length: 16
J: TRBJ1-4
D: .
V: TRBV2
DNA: TGTGCCAGCAGTGATCAGGGAAGTGGGGGCTATGAAAAACTGTTTTTT
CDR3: CASSDQGSGGYEKLFF

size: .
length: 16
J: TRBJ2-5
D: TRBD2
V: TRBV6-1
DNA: TGTGCCAGCAGTGAGGGGGCTATAGCGGGACAAGAGACCCAGTACTTC
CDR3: CASSEGAIAGQETQYF

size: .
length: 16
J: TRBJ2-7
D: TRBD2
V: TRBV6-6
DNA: TGTGCCAGCAGTTATCCCGGGACTAGCGGGAGGTACGAGCAGTACTTC
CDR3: CASSYPGTSGRYEQYF

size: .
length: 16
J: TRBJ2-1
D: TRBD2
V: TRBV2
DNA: TGTGCCAGCACCGAAGGGCTAGCGGGAGAATTTGGTGAGCAGTTCTTC
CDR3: CASTEGLAGEFGEQFF

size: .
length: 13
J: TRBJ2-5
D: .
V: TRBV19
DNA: TGTGCCAGTAGTATAAACAGGGAAGAGACCCAGTACTTC
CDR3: CASSINREETQYF

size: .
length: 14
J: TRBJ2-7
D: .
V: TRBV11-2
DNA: TGTGCCAGCAGCTTTCAGGGACTTCGCTACGAGCAGTACTTC
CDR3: CASSFQGLRYEQYF